The entry below gives a single T cell receptor beta chain sequence along with its context. What antigen it recognizes has not been identified. Per-nucleotide qualities are absent, and no much larger clonotype sits a single base away. Library preparation used PCR. Sequencing instrument: Illumina HiSeq 2500. Molecular barcoding was employed in the preparation of TCR libraries, with unique molecular identifiers being used to normalize TCRbeta repertoire quantification. TCRdb handled the public reads itself, with Q25 trimming in fastp and clone calling in MiXCR, and kept productive beta chains. Rows matching on CDR3 protein sequence are summarized as one entry with the most common DNA and genes. In all, the sample holds some 490,000 distinct CDR3 sequences, and roughly an eighth of those were seen once. Jointly, the top ten make up about 5% of the sample. This record comes from a study of T-cell reconstitution after alpha-beta-depleted transplantation in children (dated by TCRdb to 2016 to 2017). Regarding the research as a whole: Using TCR repertoire profiling, the study quantitatively followed how T-cell immune reconstitution unfolded in children after TCRalphabeta/CD19-depleted allogeneic hematopoietic cell transplantation.

The V and J ends are trimmed by 2 bases and 1 base, leaving 20 bases between them. Taken from the germline V gene, the CDR1 and CDR2 loops are SGHVS and FQNEAQ. The cysteine opens and the phenylalanine closes a CDR3 of 18 amino acids. Of the read, only the CDR3 DNA is kept; its 54 bases are in frame from base 1. The clonotype originates from a human donor who donated a stem cell graft to a child with combined immunodeficiency. The sample in question was PBMCs from the stem cell graft donor, obtained from the stem cell graft. The sequence is built from TRBV7-8 and TRBJ2-5, with the D segment possibly TRBD1 or TRBD2, each aligning over 5 bases. The CDR3 region reads CASSLNIVGTSFQETQYF. Here is the DNA: TGTGCCAGCAGCTTAAACATTGTGGGGACGAGCTTCCAAGAGACCCAGTACTTC.